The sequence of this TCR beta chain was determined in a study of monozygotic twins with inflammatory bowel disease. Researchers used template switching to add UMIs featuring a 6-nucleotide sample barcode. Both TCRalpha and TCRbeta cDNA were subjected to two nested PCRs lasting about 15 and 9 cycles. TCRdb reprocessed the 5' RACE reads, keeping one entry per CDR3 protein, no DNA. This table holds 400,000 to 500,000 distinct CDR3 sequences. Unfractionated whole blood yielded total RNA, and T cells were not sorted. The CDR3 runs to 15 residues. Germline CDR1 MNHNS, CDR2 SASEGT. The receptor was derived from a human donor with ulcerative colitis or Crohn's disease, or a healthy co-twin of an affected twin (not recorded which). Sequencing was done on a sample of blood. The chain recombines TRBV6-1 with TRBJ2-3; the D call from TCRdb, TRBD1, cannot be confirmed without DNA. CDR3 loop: CASSDWGMVTDTQYF.